This T cell receptor beta chain was obtained from a study of blood T cell repertoires in COVID-19. In the study overall: Sites in the United States, Italy and Spain provided acute and convalescent COVID-19 samples.

Within 2 weeks of study entry, exposed participants had contacted a PCR-confirmed or clinician-diagnosed COVID-19 case. Germline V gene data show CDR1 as MDHEN and CDR2 as SYDVKM. There are 16 residues in the CDR3. J was trimmed by 1 base and V by 5 bases; bases with no gene match: 9. As originally analysed: Using reference gene primer amplification, nucleated cell counts were estimated. Here immunoSEQ multiplex PCR was the method, and the copy in TCRdb shows in-frame clones only, minus some. Clonal size and the V and J genes are those of that table, whereas D and trimming came from the DNA. The sample carries about 320,000 clones, about 85% recorded once.

The chain joins TRBV28 to TRBJ1-1; 8 bases fit TRBD1. Sequenced sample: PBMCs or T cells enriched from blood (not recorded which). This TCR was sampled from a woman between 25 and 40 years old who had been exposed to COVID-19. The DNA for the CDR3 is TGTGCCAGCAGTCCCCGGACAGGGATCGCGAACACTGAAGCTTTCTTT. Translation: CASSPRTGIANTEAFF.